The T cell receptor (beta chain) under discussion was sequenced for a study of blood T cells in healthy people across ages. Per sample, at least 5 micrograms of total RNA were extracted. Comment on this clonotype: A read error may account for a junction end that differs from germline.

A second PCR, run for about 6 to 11 cycles, used a sample-barcoded 5' primer plus a J-beta primer mix. Each CDR3 protein is one row after TCRdb ran MiXCR on the 5' RACE reads. The sample carries hundreds of thousands of distinct CDR3 sequences, approximately 52% recorded once. The receptor comes from a woman older than 75 in good health. The specimen sequenced was blood.

This CDR3 reads CASSLARSAGYNEQFF. The CDR3 bases are TGCGCCAGCAGTTTGGCTAGGAGTGCAGGCTACAATGAGCAGTTCTTC. The J gene is TRBJ2-1, the V gene TRBV5-1; no reliable D call. In germline, CDR1 is SGHRS, CDR2 YFSETQ. CDR3 size: 16 residues.